This T cell receptor beta chain derives from a study of identical twins (dated by TCRdb to about 2016). Describing the broader study: TCR alpha and beta repertoires from monozygotic twins, unrelated adults of various ages and cord blood were deep-sequenced to test whether fetal clonotypes persist. To rule out contamination, the twin experiments were replicated at different times with different library preparation protocols.

The junction shows trimming of 2 bases on V and 0 bases on J, plus 9 bases between the germline ends. The CDR3 numbers 15 residues from cysteine through phenylalanine. Kept here is only the CDR3 DNA, which spans 45 bases and is read in frame from base 1. Based on the germline V gene (reference sequence), the CDR1 and CDR2 sequences are SGHKS and YYEKEE. All donors were healthy Caucasians. Miltenyi CD45RO+ enrichment and human naive T-cell isolation kits were used to isolate memory (CD45RO+) and naive T cells from PBMC. This clonotype was counted a few times. What antigen it recognizes has not been identified. Nothing much larger sits one base from this clone, and base qualities are not available. The study at large found these results: Compared with coincidental sharing between unrelated individuals, an excess of low generation-probability sequences was observed among out-of-frame TCR alpha sequences shared between twins. Excess twin sharing in beta out-of-frame sequences was weaker because fewer shared sequences lowered the signal-to-noise ratio. Out-of-frame TCR alpha sharing in monozygotic twins was systematically underestimated by recombination models, whereas sharing between unrelated individuals was in agreement with the recombination models. Zero-insertion analyses could be partly confounded by invariant T cells such as MAIT and iNKT, though diverse VJ usage argued against such confounding for most clonotypes. Abundant cord blood beta clonotypes carried fewer insertions; young adult naive repertoires showed a weaker similar trend, while memory repertoires showed none. Because the same donors could not be followed over many years, conclusions were based on cross-sectional statistical analysis.

Libraries were made using 5' RACE. Reads for this sample came from an Illumina HiSeq 2000. Template switching added a universal primer binding site, and the final cDNA carried a unique molecular identifier that allowed TCR cDNA molecules to be counted accurately. First-strand cDNA for TCR alpha and beta chains was synthesized from specific primers in the conserved constant-segment region. To control for contamination, every cDNA library carried two barcodes: a SMART-Mk sample barcode plus Illumina barcodes. TruSeq adapter sequences along with Illumina sample barcodes were introduced in two successive PCR steps. Sequencing of the TCR alpha and beta cDNA libraries was done on the Illumina HiSeq platform using custom primers. Regarding the original processing steps: MiGEC processed the raw reads to extract unique molecular identifiers, while MiXCR was used to determine the CDR3 positions. For each individual, recombination models were inferred using an EM algorithm with the repgenHMM and IGoR tools. The analysis of shared clonotypes was done with the tcR package in R, with sharing normalized by the product of cloneset sizes. Out-of-frame nonproductive sequences were analyzed to study raw recombination free of thymic and clonal selection effects. TCRdb handled the public reads itself, with Q25 trimming in fastp and clone calling in MiXCR, and kept productive beta chains. Entries that share a CDR3 protein sequence are merged under the most common genes and DNA. TCRdb, rather than the study authors, made the V and J calls. This sample holds around 230,000 distinct CDR3 sequences; approximately 9% were observed only once. Jointly, the top ten make up around 5.1% of the sample.

Sequenced input: memory (CD45RO+) T cells sorted from blood. The cell subset or site tag for this specimen amounts to: CD45RO+ enriched T cells. This receptor was identified in a woman younger than 35 in good health. The sequence is built from TRBV5-5 and TRBJ2-1; the D segment could be TRBD2, given 5 matching bases. The CDR3: CASSLWESSYNEQFF. Read as DNA, the sequence is TGTGCCAGCAGCTTATGGGAGAGCTCCTACAATGAGCAGTTCTTC.